The entry below describes one T cell receptor (beta chain). Per the germline V gene, CDR1 is SEHNR and CDR2 is FQNEAQ (reference sequence). There are 16 residues in the CDR3. Trimming left V 3 bases short and J 1 base short, with 16 bases between. This entry belongs to a study of blood T cell repertoires in COVID-19. Study details: The United States, Italy and Spain provided the acute and convalescent COVID-19 samples.

Clones were sequenced by immunoSEQ multiplex PCR, and TCRdb holds only the in-frame ones, with some missing. The sample consists of around 80,000 clones, 80% of them appearing once. The receptor was derived from a woman aged 70-85 years with acute or convalescent COVID-19. The sequenced material came from peripheral blood. V gene TRBV7-9 combines with J gene TRBJ2-7; tentative D call: TRBD1 (6 bases). CDR3: CASSFHRVSPSYEQYF. The CDR3 DNA is TGTGCCAGCAGCTTCCACAGGGTTTCCCCATCCTACGAGCAGTACTTC. Drawing the rest from reference TRBV7-9 and TRBJ2-7, the complete variable domain is DTGVSQNPRHKITKRGQNVTFRCDPISEHNRLYWYRQTLGQGPEFLTYFQNEAQLEKSRLLSDRFSAERPKGSFSTLEIQRTEQGDSAMYLCASSFHRVSPSYEQYFGPGTRLTVT.